The present T cell receptor (beta chain) was sequenced within a study of PD-L1 blockade in urothelial cancer. Overall study context: Male sex and bladder-origin urothelial cancer characterized about 85% of the roughly 29 patients.

The CDR3 contains 12 residues. The ends were cut back, 5 bases at V and 3 bases at J, with 5 bases in the middle. From germline, CDR1 is MDHEN and CDR2 SYDVKM. The assay was immunoSEQ multiplex PCR, and TCRdb's table has in-frame clones only and misses some. The sample yields 35,000 or so clones, about a third seen once. The starting material was tumor tissue, obtained before atezolizumab (anti-PD-L1) treatment. The chain couples TRBV28 to TRBJ2-1; D unclear. This sequence originates from a man in his 60s with urothelial cancer. The CDR3 region is CASSGDYNEQFF. The CDR3 region has the DNA TGTGCCAGCAGTGGGGACTACAATGAGCAGTTCTTC.